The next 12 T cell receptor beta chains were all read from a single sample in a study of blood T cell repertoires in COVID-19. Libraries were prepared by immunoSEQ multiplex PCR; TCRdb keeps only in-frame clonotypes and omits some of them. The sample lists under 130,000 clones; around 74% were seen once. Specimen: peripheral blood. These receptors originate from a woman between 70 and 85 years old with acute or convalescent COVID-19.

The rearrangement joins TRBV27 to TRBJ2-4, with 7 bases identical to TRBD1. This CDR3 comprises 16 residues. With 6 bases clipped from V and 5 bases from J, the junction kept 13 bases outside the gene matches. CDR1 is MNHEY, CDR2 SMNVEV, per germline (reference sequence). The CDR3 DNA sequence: TGTGCCAGCAGCCCGTTCATTGGGCAGGGGGAAAACATTCAGTACTTC. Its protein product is CASSPFIGQGENIQYF.

This CDR3 reads CASGPTGNYGYTF. CDR3 nucleotide sequence: TGCGCCAGCGGCCCCACAGGGAACTATGGCTACACCTTC. The J gene is TRBJ1-2, the V gene TRBV5-1, with D tentatively TRBD1 (6 bases). The CDR3 is 13 residues long. Germline CDR1 is SGHRS and CDR2 is YFSETQ. Between the trimmed V and J ends, which lost 7 bases and 2 bases, there was a span of 12 bases.

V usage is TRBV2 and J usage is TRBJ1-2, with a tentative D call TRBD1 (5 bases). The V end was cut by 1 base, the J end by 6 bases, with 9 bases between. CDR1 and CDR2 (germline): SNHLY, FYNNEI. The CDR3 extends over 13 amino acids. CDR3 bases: TGTGCCAGCAGTGAAGGTATGGGGCATGGCTACACCTTC. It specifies CASSEGMGHGYTF.

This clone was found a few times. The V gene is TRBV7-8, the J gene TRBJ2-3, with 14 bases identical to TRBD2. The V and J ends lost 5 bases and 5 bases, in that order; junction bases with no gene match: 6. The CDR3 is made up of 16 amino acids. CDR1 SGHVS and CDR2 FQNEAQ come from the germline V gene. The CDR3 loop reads CASSTGTSGGRDTQYF. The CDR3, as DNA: TGTGCCAGCAGCACAGGGACTAGCGGGGGTAGAGATACGCAGTATTTT.

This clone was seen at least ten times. CDR3 bases: TGTGCCAGCAGCAATTGGGGGGGCAATCAGCCCCAGCATTTT. Translated, it gives CASSNWGGNQPQHF. The V call is TRBV5-6, the J call TRBJ1-5; TRBD1 is a possible D gene (5 bases). This CDR3 is built from 14 residues. V lost 4 bases and J lost 2, with 10 bases in between. CDR1 and CDR2 from the germline V gene are SGHDT and YYEEEE.

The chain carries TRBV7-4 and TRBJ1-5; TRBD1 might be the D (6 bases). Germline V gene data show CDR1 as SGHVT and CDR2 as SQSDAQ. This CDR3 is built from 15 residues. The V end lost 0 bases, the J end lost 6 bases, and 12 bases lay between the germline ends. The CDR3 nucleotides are TGTGCCAGCAGCTTAGCCAGGGTAGGGGGTCAGCCCCAGCATTTT. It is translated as CASSLARVGGQPQHF.

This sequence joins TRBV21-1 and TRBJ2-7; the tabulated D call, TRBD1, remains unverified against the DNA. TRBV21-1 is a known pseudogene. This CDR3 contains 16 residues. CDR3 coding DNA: TGTGCCAGCAGCAAGAAGGGGAATAAGAGCTCCTACGAGCAGTACTTC. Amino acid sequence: CASSKKGNKSSYEQYF.

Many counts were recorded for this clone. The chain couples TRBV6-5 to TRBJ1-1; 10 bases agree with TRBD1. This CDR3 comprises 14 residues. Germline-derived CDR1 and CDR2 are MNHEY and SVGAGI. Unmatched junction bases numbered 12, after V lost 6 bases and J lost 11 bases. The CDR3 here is CASSLGRGGQGAFF. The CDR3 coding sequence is TGTGCCAGCAGCCTTGGGAGAGGGGGACAGGGGGCTTTCTTT.

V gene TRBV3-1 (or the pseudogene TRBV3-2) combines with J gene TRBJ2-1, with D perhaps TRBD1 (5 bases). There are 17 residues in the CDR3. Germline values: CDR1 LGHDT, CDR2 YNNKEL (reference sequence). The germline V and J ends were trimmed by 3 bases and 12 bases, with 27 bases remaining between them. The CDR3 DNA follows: TGTGCCAGCAGCCAGGTACTCTCCCGGACCACACAGGATGGGCAGTTCTTC. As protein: CASSQVLSRTTQDGQFF.

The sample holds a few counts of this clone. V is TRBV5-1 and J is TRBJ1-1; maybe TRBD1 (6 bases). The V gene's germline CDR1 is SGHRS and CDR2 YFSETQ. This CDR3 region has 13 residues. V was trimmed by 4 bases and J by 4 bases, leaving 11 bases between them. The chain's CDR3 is CASSQDSVTEAFF. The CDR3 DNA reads TGCGCCAGCAGCCAGGACAGCGTCACTGAAGCTTTCTTT.

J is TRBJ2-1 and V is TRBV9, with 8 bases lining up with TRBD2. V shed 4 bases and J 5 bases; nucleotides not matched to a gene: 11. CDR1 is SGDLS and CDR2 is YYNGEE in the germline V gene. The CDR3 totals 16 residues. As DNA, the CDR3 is TGTGCCAGCAGCCCCCGGGTAGCGGGGACTAACAATGAGCAGTTCTTC. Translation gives CASSPRVAGTNNEQFF.

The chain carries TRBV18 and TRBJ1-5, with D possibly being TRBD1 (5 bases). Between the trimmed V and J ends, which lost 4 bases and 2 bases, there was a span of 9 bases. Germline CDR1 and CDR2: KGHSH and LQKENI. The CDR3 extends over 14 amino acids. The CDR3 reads CASSQGYGNQPQHF. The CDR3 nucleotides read TGTGCCAGCTCACAGGGGTATGGCAATCAGCCCCAGCATTTT. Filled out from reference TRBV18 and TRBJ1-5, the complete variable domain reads NAGVMQNPRHLVRRRGQEARLRCSPMKGHSHVYWYRQLPEEGLKFMVYLQKENIIDESGMPKERFSAEFPKEGPSILRIQQVVRGDSAAYFCASSQGYGNQPQHFGDGTRLSIL.